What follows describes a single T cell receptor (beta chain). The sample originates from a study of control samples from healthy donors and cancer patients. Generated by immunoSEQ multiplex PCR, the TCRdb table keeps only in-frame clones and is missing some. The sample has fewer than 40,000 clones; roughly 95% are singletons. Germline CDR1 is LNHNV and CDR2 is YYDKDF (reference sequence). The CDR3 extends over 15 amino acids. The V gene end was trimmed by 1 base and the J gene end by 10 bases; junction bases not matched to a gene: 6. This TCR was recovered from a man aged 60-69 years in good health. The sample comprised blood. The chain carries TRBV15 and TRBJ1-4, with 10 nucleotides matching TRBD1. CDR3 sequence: CATSRGDRGSGKLFF. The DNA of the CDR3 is TGTGCCACCAGCAGAGGGGACAGGGGAAGCGGAAAACTGTTTTTT.